This TCR beta chain was sequenced during a study of blood T cell repertoires in COVID-19. Study overall: There were acute and convalescent COVID-19 samples, and they came from the United States, Italy and Spain. T cells, B-cell-depleted T cells, or PBMCs supplied cDNA or gDNA.

In the authors' workflow: The authors estimated nucleated cell counts from reference gene primer amplification. TCRdb keeps only in-frame clones here, not all; method: immunoSEQ multiplex PCR. That table furnishes V, J and clone size, whereas the DNA furnished D and trimming. The top ten hold approximately 8% of the sample, which has roughly 120,000 clones, around 68% seen once. This clone has just a few counts. The CDR3 contains 16 residues. The V gene lost 4 bases and the J gene lost 1 base, with 17 bases spanning the gap. The germline V gene encodes CDR1 SGHRS and CDR2 YFSETQ. What was sequenced was peripheral blood. The rearrangement links TRBV5-1 to TRBJ1-1; tentative D call: TRBD1 (6 bases). The sequence derives from a woman aged 55-75 years with acute or convalescent COVID-19. This chain's CDR3 is CASSLYHRAKNTEAFF. DNA for the CDR3: TGCGCCAGCAGCCTTTACCACAGGGCCAAGAACACTGAAGCTTTCTTT.